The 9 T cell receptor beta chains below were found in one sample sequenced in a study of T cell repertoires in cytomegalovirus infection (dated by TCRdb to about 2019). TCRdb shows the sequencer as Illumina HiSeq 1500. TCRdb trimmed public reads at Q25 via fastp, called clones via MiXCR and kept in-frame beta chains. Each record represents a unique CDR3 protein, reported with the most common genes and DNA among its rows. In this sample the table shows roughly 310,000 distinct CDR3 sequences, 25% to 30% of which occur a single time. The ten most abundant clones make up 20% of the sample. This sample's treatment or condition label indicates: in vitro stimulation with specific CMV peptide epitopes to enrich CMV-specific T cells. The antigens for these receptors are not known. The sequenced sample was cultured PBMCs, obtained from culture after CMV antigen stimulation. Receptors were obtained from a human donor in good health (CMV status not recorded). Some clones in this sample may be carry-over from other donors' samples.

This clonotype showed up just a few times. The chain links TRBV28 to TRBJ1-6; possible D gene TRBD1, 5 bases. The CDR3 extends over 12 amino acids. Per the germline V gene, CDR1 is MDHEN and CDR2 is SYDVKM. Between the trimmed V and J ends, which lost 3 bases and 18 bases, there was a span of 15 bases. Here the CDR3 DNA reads TGTGCCAGCAGTTTGAGGGTAGGGGAGCACCACTTT. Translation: CASSLRVGEHHF.

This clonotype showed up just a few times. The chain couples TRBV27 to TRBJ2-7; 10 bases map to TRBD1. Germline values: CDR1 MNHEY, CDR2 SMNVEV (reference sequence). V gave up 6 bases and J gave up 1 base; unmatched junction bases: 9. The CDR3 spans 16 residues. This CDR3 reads CASSSIGTGDSYEQYF. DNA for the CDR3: TGTGCCAGCAGCTCGATCGGGACAGGGGATTCCTACGAGCAGTACTTC.

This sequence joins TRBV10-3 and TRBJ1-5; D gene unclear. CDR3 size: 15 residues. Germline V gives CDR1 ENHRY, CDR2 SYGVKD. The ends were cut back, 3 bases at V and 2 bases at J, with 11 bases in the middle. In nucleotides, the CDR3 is TGTGCCATCAGTGAAAGGCCTGGGGGCAATCAGCCCCAGCATTTT. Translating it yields CAISERPGGNQPQHF.

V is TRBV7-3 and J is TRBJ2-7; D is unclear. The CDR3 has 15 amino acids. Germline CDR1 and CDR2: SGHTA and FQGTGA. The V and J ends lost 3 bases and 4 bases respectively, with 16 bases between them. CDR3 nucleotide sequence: TGTGCCAGCAGCTTCGCCGCCAGGCTAGGGTACGAGCAGTACTTC. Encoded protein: CASSFAARLGYEQYF.

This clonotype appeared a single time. The CDR3 spells CASRSSFSPLHF. For the CDR3, the DNA is TGTGCCAGCAGGAGTAGTTTTTCACCCCTCCACTTT. The genes are TRBV7-3 and TRBJ1-6; D call uncertain. Trimming removed 6 bases at V and 9 bases at J, with 9 bases between. The CDR3 loop spans 12 amino acids. Germline V gene data show CDR1 as SGHTA and CDR2 as FQGTGA.

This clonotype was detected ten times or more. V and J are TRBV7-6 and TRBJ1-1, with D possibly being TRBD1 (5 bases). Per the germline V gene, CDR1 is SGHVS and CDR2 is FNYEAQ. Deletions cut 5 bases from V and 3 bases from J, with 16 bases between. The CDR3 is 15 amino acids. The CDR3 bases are TGTGCCAGCAGCGCCGGGGAGCCGGGACACACTGAAGCTTTCTTT. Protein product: CASSAGEPGHTEAFF.

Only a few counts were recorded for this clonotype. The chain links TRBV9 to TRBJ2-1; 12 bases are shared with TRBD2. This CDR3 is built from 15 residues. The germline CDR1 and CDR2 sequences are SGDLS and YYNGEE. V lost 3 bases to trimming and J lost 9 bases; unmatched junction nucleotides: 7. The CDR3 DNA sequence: TGTGCCAGCAGCGGGACTAGCGGGGCCGGATCTGAGCAGTTCTTC. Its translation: CASSGTSGAGSEQFF. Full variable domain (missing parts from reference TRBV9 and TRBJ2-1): DSGVTQTPKHLITATGQRVTLRCSPRSGDLSVYWYQQSLDQGLQFLIQYYNGEERAKGNILERFSAQQFPDLHSELNLSSLELGDSALYFCASSGTSGAGSEQFFGPGTRLTVL.

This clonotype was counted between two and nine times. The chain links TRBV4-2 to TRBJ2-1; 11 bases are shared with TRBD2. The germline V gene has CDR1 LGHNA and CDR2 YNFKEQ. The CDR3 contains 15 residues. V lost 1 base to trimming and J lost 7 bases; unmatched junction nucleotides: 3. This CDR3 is CASSQGLAGGNEQFF. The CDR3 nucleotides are TGTGCCAGCAGCCAAGGCCTAGCGGGAGGTAATGAGCAGTTCTTC.

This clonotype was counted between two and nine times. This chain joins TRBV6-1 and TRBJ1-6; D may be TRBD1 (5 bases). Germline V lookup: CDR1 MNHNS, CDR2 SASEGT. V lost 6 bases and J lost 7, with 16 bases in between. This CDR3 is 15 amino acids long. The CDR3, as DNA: TGTGCCAGCAGGGGGTGGGGGGATCGGAATTCACCCCTCCACTTT. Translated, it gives CASRGWGDRNSPLHF.